Shown below are 21 T cell receptor beta chains from a single sample sequenced in a study of neoadjuvant anti-PD-1 for oral cavity cancer. As to time point: after neoadjuvant nivolumab, at surgical resection. Only in-frame clones appear in the TCRdb table, and some are missing; sequencing was by immunoSEQ multiplex PCR. The data show around 35,000 clones, 35% to 45% seen once. Sequences were derived from tumor tissue, sampled after nivolumab (anti-PD-1) treatment. The receptors derive from a person aged 35 to 85 with oral cavity squamous cell carcinoma.

This clone was observed a few times. The CDR3 protein is CASGGGGSTEAFF. CDR3 nucleotides: TGCGCCAGCGGAGGCGGAGGTTCCACTGAAGCTTTCTTT. The chain carries TRBV5-1 and TRBJ1-1; no clear D. Germline values: CDR1 SGHRS, CDR2 YFSETQ. The CDR3 contains 13 residues. The V and J ends lost 7 bases and 4 bases respectively, with 14 bases between them.

The V gene is TRBV11-2, the J gene TRBJ2-1, with D uncertain. V was clipped by 1 base and J by 3 bases, with 13 bases between them. CDR1 is SGHAT and CDR2 is FQNNGV in the germline V gene. The CDR3 totals 16 residues. CDR3 sequence: CASSLVSVSLYNEQFF. For the CDR3, the DNA is TGTGCCAGCAGCTTAGTGTCCGTTTCCCTCTACAATGAGCAGTTCTTC.

This clone was seen many times. For the CDR3, the DNA is TGTGCCAGCAGCGGACAAACGAACACTGAAGCTTTCTTT. Translation: CASSGQTNTEAFF. The chain employs TRBV6-6 and TRBJ1-1; tentatively, D is TRBD1 (5 bases). This CDR3 has 13 amino acids. Trimming shortened V by 6 bases and J by 1 base, and 9 bases separated the two germline ends. CDR1 and CDR2 from the germline V gene are MNHNY and SVGAGI (reference sequence).

The V call is TRBV5-1, the J call TRBJ2-7; D could derive from TRBD1 or TRBD2 (5 bases each). The CDR3 is made up of 15 amino acids. In germline, CDR1 is SGHRS, CDR2 YFSETQ. Trimming shortened V by 2 bases and J by 2 bases, and 14 bases separated the two germline ends. In nucleotides, the CDR3 is TGCGCCAGCAGCTTTTTGAGGGGCGGAGCCTACGAGCAGTACTTC. Protein sequence: CASSFLRGGAYEQYF.

Ten or more counts support this clone. This chain uses TRBV27 with TRBJ2-1; 8 nucleotides align to TRBD2. The germline CDR1 and CDR2 sequences are MNHEY and SMNVEV (reference sequence). This CDR3 comprises 15 residues. J gave up 3 bases and V 5 bases, and 6 bases lay outside the gene matches. Written as DNA, the CDR3 is TGTGCCAGCAGTCCCCGGGAGGGGTTCTACAATGAGCAGTTCTTC. Amino acids: CASSPREGFYNEQFF.

The chain combines TRBV19 with TRBJ1-2; no firm D call. Germline V gene lookup returns CDR1 LNHDA and CDR2 SQIVND (reference sequence). The CDR3 length is 14 residues. Trimming left V 3 bases short and J 4 bases short, with 12 bases between. The CDR3 DNA is TGTGCCAGTAGTATTCCCCAGGCTCCCTATGGCTACACCTTC. Translating it yields CASSIPQAPYGYTF. Full variable domain (remainder filled in from reference TRBV19 and TRBJ1-2): DGGITQSPKYLFRKEGQNVTLSCEQNLNHDAMYWYRQDPGQGLRLIYYSQIVNDFQKGDIAEGYSVSREKKESFPLTVTSAQKNPTAFYLCASSIPQAPYGYTFGSGTRLTVV.

This clone showed up just once. This chain uses TRBV5-1 with TRBJ2-1; perhaps TRBD2 as D (6 bases). The CDR3 has 12 amino acids. Germline CDR1 SGHRS, CDR2 YFSETQ. Trimming pared 5 bases from V and 12 bases from J, leaving 15 bases between. The CDR3 DNA sequence: TGCGCCAGCAGACTTAGCGGAACCGGGCAGTTCTTC. Its translation: CASRLSGTGQFF.

This chain connects TRBV28 to TRBJ1-4, with 8 bases lining up with TRBD1. V dropped 3 bases and J dropped 7; count of bases not matched to a gene: 10. Germline V gene lookup returns CDR1 MDHEN and CDR2 SYDVKM. The CDR3 runs to 16 residues. The CDR3 protein is CASSLLGQGPSEKLFF. CDR3 sequence (DNA): TGTGCCAGCAGTTTGTTAGGACAGGGTCCGAGTGAAAAACTGTTTTTT.

This clone was counted between two and nine times. V usage is TRBV5-6 and J usage is TRBJ2-3; a possible D gene is TRBD2 (5 bases). The CDR3 contains 14 residues. Germline-derived CDR1 and CDR2 are SGHDT and YYEEEE. Trimming pared 1 base from V and 1 base from J, leaving 7 bases between. The CDR3 here is CASSLKRRTDTQYF. CDR3 DNA: TGTGCCAGCAGCTTGAAGCGGCGCACAGATACGCAGTATTTT.

The chain is built from TRBV11-3 and TRBJ1-6; D may be TRBD1 (5 bases). Germline-derived CDR1 and CDR2 are SGHNT and YENEEA. The CDR3 has 15 residues. V lost 2 bases, J lost 7 bases, and 12 bases lay in between. As DNA, the CDR3 is TGTGCCAGCAGCTTAATGGGACCGAGGAATTCACCCCTCCACTTT. Translated, it gives CASSLMGPRNSPLHF.

The chain carries TRBV11-3 and TRBJ2-7; D may match TRBD1 or TRBD2 (5 bases each). The CDR3 sequence is 15 residues long. Trimming removed 1 base at V and 5 bases at J, with 15 bases between. The V gene's germline CDR1 is SGHNT and CDR2 YENEEA. DNA for the CDR3: TGTGCCAGCAGCTTAGGAGGGGCGCGGGTAAACGAGCAGTACTTC. It codes for CASSLGGARVNEQYF.

This clone occurred a few times. This chain links TRBV7-9 with TRBJ1-2, with D maybe TRBD1 (5 bases). V lost 1 base and J 3 bases, leaving 12 bases between the germline ends. In germline, CDR1 is SEHNR, CDR2 FQNEAQ (reference sequence). CDR3 size: 15 residues. The CDR3 loop is CASSLEGWGDYGYTF. In nucleotides, the CDR3 is TGTGCCAGCAGCTTAGAAGGGTGGGGCGACTATGGCTACACCTTC.

A few counts support this clone. The chain employs TRBV5-6 and TRBJ2-1; a weak D match, TRBD2 (5 bases). CDR1 and CDR2 from the germline V gene are SGHDT and YYEEEE. Trimming took off 0 bases at V and 8 bases at J, with 12 bases between the two ends. The CDR3 extends over 14 amino acids. CDR3 coding DNA: TGTGCCAGCAGCTTGGGGGGAGCCCTGGATGAGCAGTTCTTC. It specifies CASSLGGALDEQFF. The variable domain in full, completed from reference TRBV5-6 and TRBJ2-1, reads DAGVTQSPTHLIKTRGQQVTLRCSPKSGHDTVSWYQQALGQGPQFIFQYYEEEERQRGNFPDRFSGHQFPNYSSELNVNALLLGDSALYLCASSLGGALDEQFFGPGTRLTVL.

The CDR3 nucleotides are TGTGCTAGTGGTTTGCTCGCGGACGGTTACTACACCTTC. Residues: CASGLLADGYYTF. The rearrangement uses TRBV12-5 and TRBJ1-2, with D unresolved. Looked up from germline, CDR1 is LGHNT and CDR2 is FRNRAP. There are 13 residues in the CDR3. Deletions cut 2 bases from V and 10 bases from J, with 14 bases between.

V usage is TRBV30 and J usage is TRBJ2-1, with TRBD2 matching 13 bases. CDR3 length equals 15 residues. Trimming at V came to 3 bases and at J to 8 bases, leaving 7 bases not matched to a gene. The germline V gene has CDR1 GTSNPN and CDR2 SVGIG (reference sequence). The CDR3 protein is CAWSPGTSGTDEQFF. As DNA, the CDR3 is TGTGCCTGGAGCCCCGGGACTAGCGGGACAGATGAGCAGTTCTTC.

This clone was counted a few times. The V and J genes are TRBV10-2 and TRBJ1-1; D call uncertain. V dropped 3 bases and J dropped 4 bases, with 3 bases sitting between them. Germline CDR1 WSHSY, CDR2 SAAADI. This CDR3 comprises 11 residues. DNA of the CDR3: TGCGCCAGCAGTGAAATCACTGAAGCTTTCTTT. Protein product: CASSEITEAFF.

The genes are TRBV30 and TRBJ1-2; perhaps TRBD1 as D (6 bases). Trimming took off 7 bases at V and 3 bases at J, with 12 bases between the two ends. Germline V gene sequence: CDR1 GTSNPN, CDR2 SVGIG (reference sequence). This CDR3 is built from 12 residues. As DNA, the CDR3 is TGTGCCTTTACGACAGGCGACTATGGCTACACCTTC. Amino acids: CAFTTGDYGYTF. Variable domain in full (rest from reference TRBV30 and TRBJ1-2): SQTIHQWPATLVQPVGSPLSLECTVEGTSNPNLYWYRQAAGRGLQLLFYSVGIGQISSEVPQNLSASRPQDRQFILSSKKLLLSDSGFYLCAFTTGDYGYTFGSGTRLTVV.

V gene TRBV6-1 combines with J gene TRBJ1-4, with TRBD1 matching over 7 bases. The CDR3 length is 14 residues. In germline, CDR1 is MNHNS, CDR2 SASEGT. J gave up 8 bases and V 5 bases, and 8 bases lay outside the gene matches. CDR3 in amino acids: CASSFSQGGEKLFF. The CDR3 bases are TGTGCCAGCAGTTTTTCCCAGGGGGGGGAAAAACTGTTTTTT.

In its sample, this clone was seen many times. Within the sample, other DNA sequences also encode this same CDR3. V and J are TRBV5-1 and TRBJ2-7; D is uncertain. With 0 bases removed from V and 4 bases from J, the gap between germline ends came to 5 bases. The germline gives CDR1 SGHRS, CDR2 YFSETQ. The CDR3 loop spans 12 amino acids. The CDR3 loop is CASSLVGYEQYF. CDR3 DNA: TGCGCCAGCAGCTTGGTCGGGTACGAGCAGTACTTC.

J is TRBJ1-5 and V is TRBV18, with D tentatively TRBD1 (6 bases). Germline V lookup: CDR1 KGHSH, CDR2 LQKENI. CDR3 length: 13 amino acids. Trimming stripped 8 bases from V and 12 bases from J, with 20 bases between. For the CDR3, the DNA is TGTGCCAGCCGGAACCGGGGGCAGGTACTCCAGCATTTT. Its translation: CASRNRGQVLQHF.

At least ten counts were recorded for this clone. V usage is TRBV7-9 and J usage is TRBJ1-5; maybe TRBD1 (5 bases). The V and J ends lost 4 bases and 1 base respectively, with 17 bases between them. Germline V gene data show CDR1 as SEHNR and CDR2 as FQNEAQ (reference sequence). The CDR3 runs 17 residues. CDR3 region: CASSSLGVPESNQPQHF. As DNA, the CDR3 is TGTGCCAGCAGCTCCCTGGGGGTACCGGAGAGCAATCAGCCCCAGCATTTT.